This entry describes one TCR beta chain. Its antigen is not identified. Profiling relied on immunoSEQ multiplex PCR, and the TCRdb table lists in-frame clones only, not all of them. The data contain more than 150,000 clones, over 50% of them singletons. V lost 6 bases to trimming and J lost 6 bases, with 15 bases between them. Looked up from germline, CDR1 is MNHNY and CDR2 is SVGAGI (reference sequence). The CDR3 is 14 amino acids. These data come from a study of shared clonotypes between healthy human individuals. Study as a whole: Three plates each covered CD4 naive and memory; CD8 naive two, CD8 memory one.

General observations from the study: The naive CD4 repertoires of several donors were compared, and approximately 5% of clonotypes were shared.

This clonotype was obtained from a man younger than 40 in good health. Sequencing input: memory CD4+ T cells sorted from blood. This sample's subset: CD45RA-negative fraction. The rearrangement joins TRBV6-6 to TRBJ2-1; D possibly corresponds to TRBD1 (6 bases). For the CDR3, the DNA is TGTGCCAGCAGGCTGACAGGTCTGGGCAATGAGCAGTTCTTC. Amino acids: CASRLTGLGNEQFF.